This T cell receptor (beta chain) was sequenced in a study of T-cell reconstitution after alpha-beta-depleted transplantation in children. A few counts support this clonotype. Germline CDR1 reads DFQATT; CDR2 reads SNEGSKA (reference sequence). V was clipped by 0 bases and J by 5 bases, with 13 bases between them. This CDR3 is 15 amino acids long. Unique molecular identifiers were incorporated into the prepared TCRbeta library. TCRdb called the PCR reads again in MiXCR, with one record for every CDR3 protein. The data show approximately 510,000 distinct CDR3 sequences, 15% to 20% seen once. The gene calls are TRBV20-1 and TRBJ1-4; D is ambiguous. The sequence was obtained from a human donor who donated a stem cell graft to a child with acute lymphoblastic leukemia. Material: PBMCs from the stem cell graft donor, obtained from the stem cell graft. CDR3 in DNA: TGCAGTGCTAGAGAGTCTGCCCTTCCGAATGAAAAACTGTTTTTT. Its protein product is CSARESALPNEKLFF.